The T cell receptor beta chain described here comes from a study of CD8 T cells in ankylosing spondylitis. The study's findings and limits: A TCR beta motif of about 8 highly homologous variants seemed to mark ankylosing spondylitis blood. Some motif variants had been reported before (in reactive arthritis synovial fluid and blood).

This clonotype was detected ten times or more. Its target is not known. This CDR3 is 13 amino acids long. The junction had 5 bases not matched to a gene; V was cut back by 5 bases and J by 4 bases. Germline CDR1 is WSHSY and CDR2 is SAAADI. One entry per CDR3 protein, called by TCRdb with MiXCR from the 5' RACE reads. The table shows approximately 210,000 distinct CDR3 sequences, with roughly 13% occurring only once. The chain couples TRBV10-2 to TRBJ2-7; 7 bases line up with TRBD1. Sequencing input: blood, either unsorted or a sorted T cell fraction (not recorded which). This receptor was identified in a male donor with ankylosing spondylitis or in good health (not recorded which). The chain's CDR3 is CASSPDRSYEQYF. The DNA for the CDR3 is TGCGCCAGCAGTCCGGACAGGTCTTACGAGCAGTACTTC.